What follows describes a single T cell receptor (beta chain). Its target is unknown. The PCR ran on 60 Vbeta and 13 Jbeta primers. Produced via immunoSEQ multiplex PCR; TCRdb's table is partial and in-frame only. The sample has about 160,000 clones; approximately 80% are singletons. This sample stems from a study of cytomegalovirus exposure and HLA in healthy donors. Participants comprised healthy donors of bone marrow. This CDR3 has 15 amino acids. Germline CDR1 reads LNHNV; CDR2 reads YYDKDF (reference sequence). Trimming cost V 0 bases and J 1 base, with 9 bases left between them. Study-wide results and caveats: When the data were analyzed later, several of the most significant clusters appeared to be linked to common viral pathogens.

Sequenced material: PBMCs. The chain combines TRBV15 with TRBJ1-1; no clear D. The source of this sequence is a man aged 45-60 years in good health and CMV-seropositive. CDR3 loop: CATSRDYRENTEAFF. The CDR3 DNA reads TGTGCCACCAGCAGAGATTATCGGGAGAACACTGAAGCTTTCTTT.